The next 22 T cell receptor beta chains were all read from a single sample in a study of T cell repertoires in cytomegalovirus infection. MiXCR, applied by TCRdb to the reads, yields one record per CDR3 protein. The sample lists roughly 180,000 distinct CDR3 sequences, 28% occurring once. Material: PBMCs. These receptors originate from a human donor in good health (CMV status not recorded). Some clones in this sample may be carry-over from other donors' samples.

Only one count was recorded for this clonotype. The gene calls are TRBV19 and TRBJ1-2, with a weak D call TRBD1 (6 bases). Trimming took off 10 bases at V and 8 bases at J, with 23 bases between the two ends. This CDR3 comprises 14 residues. Per the germline V gene, CDR1 is LNHDA and CDR2 is SQIVND (reference sequence). CDR3 amino acids: CATTSRGDFNGYTF. For the CDR3, the DNA is TGTGCCACCACCTCAAGGGGGGACTTCAACGGCTACACCTTC.

The chain links TRBV11-2 to TRBJ1-1; D might be TRBD1 (5 bases). Trimming stripped 5 bases from V and 14 bases from J, with 21 bases between. CDR1 SGHAT and CDR2 FQNNGV come from the germline V gene. The CDR3 runs to 13 residues. The CDR3 DNA sequence: TGTGCCAGCAGCCGAACCGGGACCGCGGATAGATTCTTT. Its protein product is CASSRTGTADRFF.

This clonotype was found a few times. The V call is TRBV29-1, the J call TRBJ2-2; D possibly corresponds to TRBD1 (5 bases). V lost 3 bases to trimming and J lost 5 bases, with 16 bases between them. This CDR3 is 15 amino acids long. Germline V lookup: CDR1 SQVTM, CDR2 ANQGSEA. This chain's CDR3 is CSVDKGAPGTGELFF. CDR3 bases: TGCAGCGTTGACAAAGGGGCCCCAGGGACCGGGGAGCTGTTTTTT.

A remark on this clonotype: One junction end disagrees with the germline gene, perhaps due to a read error. The chain is built from TRBV7-3 and TRBJ2-6, with D perhaps assigned TRBD1 or TRBD2 (5 bases each). Looked up from germline, CDR1 is SGHTA and CDR2 is FQGTGA. This CDR3 is 19 amino acids long. The CDR3 spells CASSPKGRPRASGANVLTF. The CDR3 DNA reads TGTGCCAGCAGCCCTAAAGGGAGACCGAGGGCCTCTGGGGCCAACGTCCTTACTTTC.

There are many counts of this clonotype. J is TRBJ2-5 and V is TRBV7-2; 7 bases agree with TRBD1. Per germline, CDR1 SGHTA and CDR2 FQGNSA. The J segment lost 3 bases and the V segment lost 5 bases, leaving 6 bases of the junction unmatched. The CDR3 totals 14 residues. CDR3 coding DNA: TGTGCCAGCAGCGTCGGGACAGCCGAAGAGACCCAGTACTTC. Its protein product is CASSVGTAEETQYF.

In its sample, this clonotype was seen a few times. J is TRBJ2-3 and V is TRBV20-1; no clear D. The germline CDR1 and CDR2 sequences are DFQATT and SNEGSKA (reference sequence). This CDR3 has 13 residues. Trimming cost V 3 bases and J 3 bases, with 10 bases left between them. The CDR3 DNA is TGCAGTGCTAGCCCGTTCGAGACAGATACGCAGTATTTT. Translating it yields CSASPFETDTQYF.

This clonotype has more than one count but fewer than ten. The chain uses TRBV3-1 and TRBJ1-1; a possible D gene is TRBD1 (6 bases). The CDR3 totals 14 residues. Germline CDR1 LGHDT, CDR2 YNNKEL (reference sequence). V lost 3 bases, J lost 7 bases, and 15 bases lay in between. CDR3 coding DNA: TGTGCCAGCAGCCAGAGGGGGGACTTAGATGAAGCTTTCTTT. This codes for CASSQRGDLDEAFF.

The chain combines TRBV7-2 with TRBJ2-7, with 10 bases fitting TRBD2. The CDR3 is 15 amino acids. After removal of 5 bases from V and 4 bases from J, the junction contained 8 bases not matched to a gene. Per germline, CDR1 SGHTA and CDR2 FQGNSA. The CDR3 DNA reads TGTGCCAGCAGCATACTAGCGGGGCCTTTTTACGAGCAGTACTTC. Protein sequence: CASSILAGPFYEQYF.

A single count supports this clonotype. The chain uses TRBV4-2 and TRBJ1-2, with D possibly TRBD1 on 6 matching bases. This CDR3 contains 15 residues. Trimming removed 0 bases from V and 3 bases from J, with 11 bases in between. Germline CDR1 is LGHNA and CDR2 is YNFKEQ. Written as DNA, the CDR3 is TGTGCCAGCAGCCAAGACCTCAGGGGAGACTATGGCTACACCTTC. Amino acid sequence: CASSQDLRGDYGYTF.

This clonotype was seen only a few times. The chain joins TRBV11-2 to TRBJ1-2; TRBD1 matches at 9 bases. This CDR3 is built from 14 residues. V lost 2 bases, J lost 7 bases, and 5 bases stayed unmatched. The V gene's germline CDR1 is SGHAT and CDR2 FQNNGV. CDR3 DNA: TGTGCCAGCAGCTTAATAGGACAGGGGACTGGCTACACCTTC. This sequence encodes CASSLIGQGTGYTF.

This clonotype was counted many times. The CDR3 sequence is CASSSDSGGPRIQYF. The CDR3 DNA is TGTGCCAGCAGTTCCGATAGCGGGGGGCCGCGCATTCAGTACTTC. V usage is TRBV6-2 or TRBV6-3 and J usage is TRBJ2-4; the match to TRBD2 covers 10 bases. The trim removed 4 bases at V and 9 bases at J, leaving 9 bases unmatched. The CDR3 extends over 15 amino acids. Germline V lookup: CDR1 MNHEY, CDR2 SVGEGT.

This clonotype occurred a few times. The CDR3 bases are TGTGCCAGCACCCAGGGGGGGAACAATCAGCCCCAGCATTTT. It codes for CASTQGGNNQPQHF. The rearrangement links TRBV28 to TRBJ1-5, with TRBD1 matching over 7 bases. The germline V gene encodes CDR1 MDHEN and CDR2 SYDVKM. Trimming removed 7 bases from V and 3 bases from J; junction bases left unmatched: 6. The CDR3 length is 14 residues.

The V call is TRBV6-5, the J call TRBJ1-1; TRBD1 might be the D (5 bases). Germline assignment: CDR1 MNHEY and CDR2 SVGAGI. V dropped 0 bases and J dropped 5 bases, with 7 bases sitting between them. The CDR3 spans 13 residues. The CDR3 sequence is CASSYSGGTEAFF. Here the CDR3 DNA reads TGTGCCAGCAGTTACTCTGGGGGGACTGAAGCTTTCTTT.

The genes are TRBV11-2 and TRBJ1-5; the D is unclear. Germline V gene lookup returns CDR1 SGHAT and CDR2 FQNNGV. The CDR3 is 14 residues long. Trimming took off 5 bases at V and 0 bases at J, with 8 bases between the two ends. The CDR3 nucleotides are TGTGCCAGCAGCGCCCTCGGTAGCAATCAGCCCCAGCATTTT. Amino acid sequence: CASSALGSNQPQHF.

The V and J genes are TRBV12-3 or TRBV12-4 and TRBJ1-5, with D unclear. The CDR3 consists of 15 residues. The ends were cut back, 1 base at V and 2 bases at J, with 9 bases in the middle. The CDR3 spells CASSLGLLGNQPQHF. CDR3 DNA sequence: TGTGCCAGCAGTTTAGGTTTACTGGGCAATCAGCCCCAGCATTTT.

This clonotype was detected a few times. V gene TRBV7-2 combines with J gene TRBJ1-4; possible D gene TRBD1, 6 bases. The germline gives CDR1 SGHTA, CDR2 FQGNSA. The CDR3 is 15 amino acids. Trimming stripped 5 bases from V and 0 bases from J, with 10 bases between. CDR3 residues: CASSGQFATNEKLFF. In nucleotides, the CDR3 is TGTGCCAGCAGCGGACAGTTTGCAACTAATGAAAAACTGTTTTTT.

As regards this clonotype: Just one base apart from a much larger clone, this may be a read error. The genes are TRBV7-2 and TRBJ1-3; 9 bases fit TRBD1. The CDR3 is 15 residues long. In germline, CDR1 is SGHTA, CDR2 FQGNSA. The CDR3 region has the DNA TGTGCCAGCAGCTCACAGGGGGCGTCTGGAAACACCATATCTTTT. Its translation: CASSSQGASGNTISF.

The CDR3 here is CASSDLVSGANVLTF. DNA of the CDR3: TGTGCCAGCAGCGATCTGGTCTCTGGGGCCAACGTCCTGACTTTC. The genes are TRBV7-3 and TRBJ2-6; D is undetermined. Germline assignment: CDR1 SGHTA and CDR2 FQGTGA. Trimming shortened V by 5 bases and J by 0 bases, and 8 bases separated the two germline ends. The CDR3 is made up of 15 amino acids. The full variable domain, rest sourced from reference TRBV7-3 and TRBJ2-6, is GAGVSQTPSNKVTEKGKYVELRCDPISGHTALYWYRQSLGQGPEFLIYFQGTGAADDSGLPNDRFFAVRPEGSVSTLKIQRTERGDSAVYLCASSDLVSGANVLTFGAGSRLTVL.

This clonotype was counted a few times. V is TRBV14 and J is TRBJ1-1; perhaps TRBD1 as D (5 bases). Trimming shortened V by 2 bases and J by 11 bases, and 21 bases separated the two germline ends. The germline gives CDR1 SGHDN, CDR2 FVKESK. The CDR3 is 15 residues long. The CDR3 DNA follows: TGTGCCAGCAGCCAATTTAGATTGCCGGGACGGGAGGCTTTCTTT. The encoded protein is CASSQFRLPGREAFF.

This rearrangement joins TRBV7-9 to TRBJ1-5; TRBD1 agrees at 7 bases. The CDR3 is 15 residues long. The ends lost 3 bases at V and 4 bases at J; junction bases unmatched: 6. CDR1 is SEHNR and CDR2 is FQNEAQ in the germline V gene (reference sequence). The CDR3 bases are TGTGCCAGCAGCTTCGCGGACAGGCCTAATCAGCCCCAGCATTTT. Translating it yields CASSFADRPNQPQHF.

In this sample, this clonotype turned up a few times. The chain carries TRBV4-2 and TRBJ1-3, with D unresolved. Deletions cut 0 bases from V and 2 bases from J, with 8 bases between. The CDR3 covers 15 residues. Looked up from germline, CDR1 is LGHNA and CDR2 is YNFKEQ. CDR3 nucleotides: TGTGCCAGCAGCCAAGATAGTACAGCTGGAAACACCATATATTTT. It is translated as CASSQDSTAGNTIYF.

This clonotype occurred a few times. The chain is built from TRBV10-3 and TRBJ2-4; D unresolved. The germline V gene has CDR1 ENHRY and CDR2 SYGVKD. CDR3 length: 14 amino acids. The ends were cut back, 4 bases at V and 0 bases at J, with 7 bases in the middle. CDR3 sequence reads: CAISGSVAKNIQYF. DNA of the CDR3: TGTGCCATCAGTGGTTCTGTAGCCAAAAACATTCAGTACTTC.